The clone carrying this TCR beta chain is a singleton in its sample. Its matching antigen is unknown. Trimming took 1 base from V and 2 from J, leaving 8 bases between them. CDR1 LNHNV and CDR2 YYDKDF come from the germline V gene (reference sequence). This CDR3 comprises 14 residues. This sample is drawn from a study of T cell responses to AZD1222 COVID-19 vaccine. Study-wide results and limits: Clonal diversity was possibly underestimated, and the donors were mostly white British, with more females. In the spike-specific TCR repertoire, nearly half reportedly target unmutated variant regions. Elevations in Spike-specific TCR breadth and depth followed administration of two AZD1222 doses.

Measured with immunoSEQ multiplex PCR; TCRdb has only the in-frame clones, and not every one. The data show over 110,000 clones, roughly 90% seen once. This TCR was sampled from an adult who received the AZD1222 COVID-19 vaccine. The genes are TRBV15 and TRBJ1-2, with D possibly matching TRBD1 (6 bases). This material consisted of peripheral blood, taken 28 days after the second AZD1222 dose. CDR3 coding DNA: TGTGCCACCAGCAGAGCGAGGGGGAACTATGGCTACACCTTC. Its translation is CATSRARGNYGYTF.